The 6 T cell receptor beta chains below come from one sample, sequenced in a study of T-cell reconstitution after alpha-beta-depleted transplantation in children. Preparation of the TCRbeta library used unique molecular identifiers. Each CDR3 protein is one row after TCRdb ran MiXCR on the PCR reads. Of 440,000 or so distinct CDR3 sequences listed, 9.5% to 13% are singletons. The specimen comprised PBMCs from the stem cell graft donor, sampled from the stem cell graft. The receptors originated from a human donor who donated a stem cell graft to a child with acute myeloid leukemia.

This clonotype was seen a few times. The chain carries TRBV9 and TRBJ2-7, with D perhaps TRBD2 (6 bases). Trimming stripped 4 bases from V and 7 bases from J, with 15 bases between. Germline lookup yields CDR1 SGDLS and CDR2 YYNGEE. CDR3 length equals 13 residues. CDR3: CASSPLHGGEQYF. CDR3 coding DNA: TGTGCCAGCAGCCCCCTCCATGGGGGGGAGCAGTACTTC.

This clonotype was counted a few times. Compared with germline, one end of the junction differs, possibly owing to a read error. The chain has TRBV7-7 and TRBJ1-5; TRBD1 matches at 7 bases. Germline V gives CDR1 SSHAT, CDR2 FNYEAQ (reference sequence). The CDR3 has 17 residues. The DNA of the CDR3 is TGTGCTAGCAGCTGGGACGACGGGACAGCTAGCAATCAGCCCCAGCATTTT. Translated, it gives CASSWDDGTASNQPQHF.

This chain connects TRBV29-1 to TRBJ2-1, with D maybe TRBD1 (6 bases). V was clipped by 4 bases and J by 4 bases, with 17 bases between them. The CDR3 covers 15 residues. Germline lookup yields CDR1 SQVTM and CDR2 ANQGSEA. This chain's CDR3 is CSVALTPRGYNEQFF. CDR3 sequence (DNA): TGCAGCGTTGCTTTGACTCCGAGGGGGTACAATGAGCAGTTCTTC.

This clonotype was seen more than once but under ten times. In nucleotides, the CDR3 is TGCGCCAGCAGCTTGGGTGACAGGGGTCGTGCAGATACGCAGTATTTT. This sequence encodes CASSLGDRGRADTQYF. The rearrangement joins TRBV5-1 to TRBJ2-3, with 8 bases identical to TRBD1. With V trimmed by 0 bases and J by 4 bases, 7 bases remained unmatched. From germline, CDR1 is SGHRS and CDR2 YFSETQ. The CDR3 totals 16 residues.

This clonotype showed up just a few times. The V gene is TRBV5-5, the J gene TRBJ2-7; D remains ambiguous. Trimming stripped 0 bases from V and 1 base from J, with 8 bases between. Germline loops: CDR1 SGHKS, CDR2 YYEKEE (reference sequence). This CDR3 has 14 residues. CDR3 DNA: TGTGCCAGCAGCTTGGAGGTCAGATCCTACGAGCAGTACGTC. Amino acid sequence: CASSLEVRSYEQYV.

This clonotype turned up a few times. V gene TRBV6-5 combines with J gene TRBJ2-3; D remains ambiguous. CDR3 length: 14 amino acids. Germline assignment: CDR1 MNHEY and CDR2 SVGAGI. V was shortened by 4 bases and J by 3 bases, with 11 bases between the two germline ends. Here the CDR3 DNA reads TGTGCCAGCAGTTCCCGACTGGTTACAGATACGCAGTATTTT. Amino acid sequence: CASSSRLVTDTQYF.